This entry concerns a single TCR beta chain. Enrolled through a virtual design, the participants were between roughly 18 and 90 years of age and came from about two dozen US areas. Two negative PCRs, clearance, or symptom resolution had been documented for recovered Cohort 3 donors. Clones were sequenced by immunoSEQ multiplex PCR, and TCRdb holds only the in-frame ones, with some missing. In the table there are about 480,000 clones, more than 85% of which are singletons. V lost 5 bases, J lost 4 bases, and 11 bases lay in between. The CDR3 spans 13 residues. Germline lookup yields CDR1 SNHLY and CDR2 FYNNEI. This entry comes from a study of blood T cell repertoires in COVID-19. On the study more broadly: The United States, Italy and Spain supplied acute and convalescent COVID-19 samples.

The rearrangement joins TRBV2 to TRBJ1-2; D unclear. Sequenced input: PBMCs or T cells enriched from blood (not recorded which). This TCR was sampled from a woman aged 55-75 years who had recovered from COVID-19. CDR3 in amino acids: CASSKDGLYGYTF. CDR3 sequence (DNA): TGTGCCAGCAGTAAAGACGGTCTCTATGGCTACACCTTC.